This T cell receptor (beta chain) was recovered during a study of breast tumors, draining lymph nodes, adjacent tissues. Study-level findings and limits: That most tumor T cells come from lymph nodes remained unproven. Most tumor T cells seemingly derive from lymph node, then expand in tumor.

Samples came from axillary lymph nodes draining the breast cancer. The CDR3 runs to 14 residues. Germline assignment: CDR1 SQVTM and CDR2 ANQGSEA. V lost 7 bases and J 2 bases, leaving 14 bases between the germline ends. About this clonotype itself: Its antigen is still unknown. This sequence may be a read error, since a much larger clone differs from it by one base.

One entry per CDR3 protein, called by TCRdb with MiXCR from the multiplex PCR reads. The table shows some 140,000 distinct CDR3 sequences, with about 20% occurring only once. The material sequenced was axillary lymph node tissue. The genes are TRBV29-1 and TRBJ2-2; D gene ambiguous. The receptor was isolated from a female donor with breast cancer. Some clones in this sample may be carry-over from other donors' samples. CDR3 in DNA: TGCAGCGAACGAAAGGCGACCAACACCGGGGAGCTGTTTTTT. This codes for CSERKATNTGELFF.